These T cell receptor beta chains were read from a single sample in a study of T cells in localized non-small cell lung cancer. Clones were sequenced by immunoSEQ multiplex PCR, and TCRdb holds only the in-frame ones, with some missing. Of about 31,000 clones detected, roughly 92% appear once; the ten largest clones hold about 0.7%. This specimen was peripheral blood, taken before any cancer treatment. The receptors shown here come from a woman aged 35 to 70 with stage I lung adenocarcinoma. Both conserved end residues are part of each CDR3.

j_call v_call cdr3_aa
TRBJ2-1 TRBV6-1 CASEGEISYNEQFF
TRBJ2-7 TRBV5-1 CASSLVQLAGGEQYF
TRBJ2-6 TRBV18 CASSPQAGLSGANVLTF
TRBJ2-3 TRBV12-5 CASAWSGGRTDTQYF
TRBJ2-6 TRBV19 CASIEGQGAAGANVLTF
TRBJ2-5 TRBV5-4 CASSRTGGKETQYF
TRBJ2-3 TRBV7-2 CASSLVGTSDTQYF
TRBJ2-7 TRBV28 CASSFPEVRSYEQYF
TRBJ2-7 TRBV9 CASSVAGLGSYEQYF
TRBJ2-7 TRBV12-2 CASRLSPVVRGTSYEQYF